The rows below give T cell receptor beta chains drawn from one sample of a study of cytomegalovirus exposure and HLA in healthy donors. Libraries were prepared by immunoSEQ multiplex PCR; TCRdb keeps only in-frame clonotypes and omits some of them. The repertoire consists of about 56,000 clones, with approximately 93% occurring once and the leading ten covering roughly 1.8%. The source material was PBMCs. The receptors were sampled from a woman aged 18-29 years in good health and CMV-seropositive. Each CDR3 is given with its conserved first and last residue. The D gene is left open where the match is weak. Some rows have no size entry. The others give once, few or many, or a class for an expanded clone.

size,length,J,V,D,DNA,CDR3
once,15,TRBJ2-3,TRBV5-6,TRBD1,TGTGCCAGCAGCTTGGTACAGGGGCTCACAGATACGCAGTATTTT,CASSLVQGLTDTQYF
-,16,TRBJ1-4,TRBV4-2,TRBD1,TGTGCCAGCAGCCAAGATCGGACAGGGGGCGCGGATGAACTGTTTTTT,CASSQDRTGGADELFF
-,15,TRBJ1-1,TRBV6-1,-,TGTGCCAGCAGTGCCGAGGGGGGGACACTCACTGAAGCTTTCTTT,CASSAEGGTLTEAFF
-,14,TRBJ1-1,TRBV19,-,TGTGCCAGTAGGGGGACTAACAGGTACAATGAAGCTTTCTTT,CASRGTNRYNEAFF
-,15,TRBJ1-6,TRBV28,TRBD1,TGTGCCAGCAGTTTATGGACAGGGATTAATTCACCCCTCCACTTT,CASSLWTGINSPLHF
-,15,TRBJ1-2,TRBV5-1,TRBD1,TGCGCCAGCAGCTCTGTACAGGGGGCTGGTAGTGGCTACACCTTC,CASSSVQGAGSGYTF
-,15,TRBJ2-5,TRBV2,TRBD2,TGTGCCAGCAGTGAAGCGCGGGGGGGCACAAAGACCCAGTACTTC,CASSEARGGTKTQYF
-,14,TRBJ1-5,TRBV27,-,TGTGCCAGCAGCGGAGGGGAAGGTGGTCAGCCCCAGCATTTT,CASSGGEGGQPQHF
-,15,TRBJ1-5,TRBV7-2,-,TGTGCCAGCAGCCCCTCAGGGCGGCCCCCTCAGCCCCAGCATTTT,CASSPSGRPPQPQHF
-,15,TRBJ2-5,TRBV6-1,TRBD1,TGTGCCAGCAGCTTCCTCCAGGGGGCCGGGGAGACCCAGTACTTC,CASSFLQGAGETQYF
-,12,TRBJ1-6,TRBV27,-,TGTGCCAGCAGTTTGAACGGTTCACCCCTCCACTTT,CASSLNGSPLHF
-,11,TRBJ1-1,TRBV7-9,-,TGTGCGGCGGGGATGAACACTGAAGCTTTCTTT,CAAGMNTEAFF
once,15,TRBJ2-7,TRBV11-3,TRBD1,TGTGCCAGCAGCTCGGGACAGGGCCGATCCTACGAGCAGTACTTC,CASSSGQGRSYEQYF
once,15,TRBJ2-1,TRBV4-1,TRBD2,TGCGCCAGCAGCCAGACTAGCGGGGGCGCGTGGGAGCAGTTCTTC,CASSQTSGGAWEQFF
-,16,TRBJ2-5,TRBV5-4,-,TGTGCCAGCAGCTTGGTGGGCAGTGGCCGCCAAGAGACCCAGTACTTC,CASSLVGSGRQETQYF
-,14,TRBJ1-1,TRBV10-3,TRBD1,TGTGCCATCAGTACAGGGGGCGTGAGGACTGAAGCTTTCTTT,CAISTGGVRTEAFF
-,15,TRBJ2-7,TRBV2,-,TGTGCCAGCAGTGACGCCTTGAGGTCCTCCTACGAGCAGTACTTC,CASSDALRSSYEQYF
-,13,TRBJ2-3,TRBV7-7,-,TGTGCCAGCAGCCTAGGGCGGAGAGATACGCAGTATTTT,CASSLGRRDTQYF
once,13,TRBJ2-1,TRBV4-3,-,TGCGCCAGCAGCCAGGAGGTTTACAATGAGCAGTTCTTC,CASSQEVYNEQFF
-,20,TRBJ2-5,TRBV28,TRBD1,TGTGCCAGCAGCCCCCTCCCGGGACAGGGGGCAGATTGGTACCAAGAGACCCAGTACTTC,CASSPLPGQGADWYQETQYF
-,17,TRBJ1-6,TRBV4-1,-,TGCGCCAGCAGCCAAGACGATGGCGGGGGACACAATTCACCCCTCCACTTT,CASSQDDGGGHNSPLHF
-,16,TRBJ2-1,TRBV5-1,TRBD2,TGCGCCAGCAGCTTGGAGATGGGACTAGCGTTTAATGAGCAGTTCTTC,CASSLEMGLAFNEQFF
-,14,TRBJ1-2,TRBV11-3,TRBD1,TGTGCCAGCAGCTTAGGAGGGGACAGGGCCGGCTACACCTTC,CASSLGGDRAGYTF
-,13,TRBJ1-5,TRBV9,TRBD1,TGTGCCAGCAGCGGGGGTACAGGGGATATCCAGCATTTT,CASSGGTGDIQHF